The sequence of this T cell receptor beta chain was determined in a study of blood T cell repertoires in COVID-19. The CDR3 is 13 residues long. Germline assignment: CDR1 MNHEY and CDR2 SMNVEV (reference sequence). The V gene end was trimmed by 5 bases and the J gene end by 7 bases; junction bases not matched to a gene: 5. The table came from immunoSEQ multiplex PCR; TCRdb's copy has only in-frame clones and leaves some out. The sample contains over 200,000 clones, approximately 90% of which appear only once. Participant age was roughly 18 to 90 years, and participants resided in 20 to 30 US areas. The genes are TRBV27 and TRBJ1-5; 7 nucleotides match TRBD1. What was sequenced was PBMCs or T cells enriched from blood (not recorded which). The source of this sequence is a man in his forties who had recovered from COVID-19. The CDR3 reads CASSRQGRQPQHF. The CDR3, as DNA: TGTGCCAGCAGTCGACAGGGAAGGCAGCCCCAGCATTTT.